This entry lists 15 T cell receptor beta chains sequenced from one sample in a study of shared clonotypes between healthy human individuals. Sequencing used immunoSEQ multiplex PCR; TCRdb keeps in-frame clones, though not all of them. The sample lists over 700,000 clones, just under 75% seen once, with around 1.8% in the top ten. The sequencing input was memory CD4+ T cells sorted from blood. The subset was: CD45RA-negative fraction. These receptors originate from a woman aged 25 to 39 in good health.

The chain uses TRBV7-8 and TRBJ1-1, with TRBD1 identical over 8 bases. J was trimmed by 4 bases and V by 6 bases; bases with no gene match: 7. Germline loops: CDR1 SGHVS, CDR2 FQNEAQ. This CDR3 spans 14 amino acids. The CDR3 here is CASRLDRAPTEAFF. In nucleotides, the CDR3 is TGTGCCAGCAGACTGGACAGGGCCCCCACTGAAGCTTTCTTT.

On this clone: Different DNA sequences within this sample yield the same CDR3. This chain uses TRBV7-2 with TRBJ2-3; D gene uncertain. This CDR3 is built from 11 residues. Looked up from germline, CDR1 is SGHTA and CDR2 is FQGNSA. Trimming stripped 2 bases from V and 6 bases from J, with 3 bases between. For the CDR3, the DNA is TGTGCCAGCAGCTTAACTGATACGCAGTATTTT. It specifies CASSLTDTQYF.

This clone was recorded many times. This chain connects TRBV27 to TRBJ2-7, with TRBD2 as a possible D gene (5 bases). CDR3 size: 16 residues. Looked up from germline, CDR1 is MNHEY and CDR2 is SMNVEV (reference sequence). With 9 bases removed from V and 0 bases from J, the gap between germline ends came to 21 bases. CDR3 in DNA: TGTGCCAGTAGAGGAGGAAAAGGGTCCAGCTCCTACGAGCAGTACTTC. As protein: CASRGGKGSSSYEQYF.

V usage is TRBV11-3 and J usage is TRBJ2-7; 9 nucleotides agree with TRBD1. V shed 3 bases, J shed 3 bases, and the junction held 6 bases outside the gene matches. This CDR3 contains 15 residues. Per the germline V gene, CDR1 is SGHNT and CDR2 is YENEEA. The CDR3 reads CASSFGTGKYYEQYF. The CDR3 DNA reads as TGTGCCAGCAGCTTCGGGACAGGGAAATACTACGAGCAGTACTTC.

This rearrangement joins TRBV6-5 to TRBJ2-1, with no clear D. V lost 0 bases to trimming and J lost 6 bases, with 12 bases between them. Germline lookup yields CDR1 MNHEY and CDR2 SVGAGI. This CDR3 has 15 residues. The CDR3, as DNA: TGTGCCAGCAGTTACTCCCGGGTTACGGTCAATGAGCAGTTCTTC. This encodes CASSYSRVTVNEQFF.

In nucleotides, the CDR3 is TGTGCCAGCGGCCAACAGGGATCTCCTAATGAAAAACTGTTTTTT. Translating it yields CASGQQGSPNEKLFF. The J gene is TRBJ1-4, the V gene TRBV6-1; D possibly corresponds to TRBD1 (6 bases). The V gene lost 8 bases and the J gene lost 3 bases, with 16 bases spanning the gap. The CDR3 spans 15 residues. Germline loops: CDR1 MNHNS, CDR2 SASEGT.

This clone was seen at least ten times. CDR3 protein: CASSQGQETEAFF. Here the CDR3 DNA reads TGTGCCAGCAGCCAAGGGCAAGAGACTGAAGCTTTCTTT. The chain employs TRBV14 and TRBJ1-1; D ambiguous. V lost 1 base, J lost 5 bases, and 8 bases lay in between. Looked up from germline, CDR1 is SGHDN and CDR2 is FVKESK. The CDR3 runs to 13 residues.

V is TRBV11-2 and J is TRBJ2-1, with TRBD2 matching 10 bases. V lost 4 bases, J lost 10 bases, and 16 bases stayed unmatched. In germline, CDR1 is SGHAT, CDR2 FQNNGV. The length of the CDR3 is 17 residues. The CDR3 region is CASSSPWKASGSTEQFF. The CDR3 nucleotides read TGTGCCAGCAGCTCACCCTGGAAGGCTAGCGGGAGTACCGAGCAGTTCTTC.

This clone has more than one count but fewer than ten. V usage is TRBV7-3 and J usage is TRBJ2-6, with D possibly being TRBD1 or TRBD2 (5 bases each). The V end lost 4 bases, the J end lost 4 bases, and 20 bases lay between the germline ends. This CDR3 has 18 residues. From germline, CDR1 is SGHTA and CDR2 FQGTGA. CDR3 protein: CASSSAWGTPGGANVLTF. The CDR3 DNA reads as TGTGCCAGCAGCTCGGCCTGGGGGACCCCGGGGGGGGCCAACGTCCTGACTTTC.

This clone appeared once. The J gene is TRBJ2-2, the V gene TRBV5-6, with D possibly TRBD1 on 6 matching bases. The CDR3 spans 15 residues. The germline CDR1 and CDR2 sequences are SGHDT and YYEEEE. Trimming shortened V by 9 bases and J by 4 bases, and 19 bases separated the two germline ends. The CDR3 reads CATTRGGPPTGELFF. The DNA for the CDR3 is TGTGCCACAACCAGGGGTGGGCCCCCCACCGGGGAGCTGTTTTTT.

The V and J genes are TRBV5-1 and TRBJ2-3, with D tentatively TRBD1 or TRBD2 (6 bases each). The CDR3 loop spans 15 amino acids. V was clipped by 5 bases and J by 1 base, with 14 bases between them. Germline loops: CDR1 SGHRS, CDR2 YFSETQ. This CDR3 is CASRDYRARTDTQYF. The CDR3, as DNA: TGCGCCAGCAGGGACTACAGGGCGCGCACAGATACGCAGTATTTT.

The genes are TRBV10-2 and TRBJ2-3, with D unclear. V lost 5 bases to trimming and J lost 2 bases, with 14 bases between them. This CDR3 contains 15 residues. Per germline, CDR1 WSHSY and CDR2 SAAADI. The CDR3, as DNA: TGCGCCAGCAGTCATGGCGGACGGCTCACAGATACGCAGTATTTT. Protein: CASSHGGRLTDTQYF.

The rearrangement links TRBV2 to TRBJ2-7; D unresolved. The CDR3 sequence is 15 residues long. V was pared by 6 bases and J by 6 bases, with 21 bases between. The germline CDR1 and CDR2 sequences are SNHLY and FYNNEI. The CDR3 sequence: CASRRLHPPDGEQYF. CDR3 nucleotide sequence: TGTGCCAGCAGGAGGCTACACCCCCCCGATGGCGAGCAGTACTTC.

V is TRBV18 and J is TRBJ1-5; the D gene is possibly TRBD1 (5 bases). The germline gives CDR1 KGHSH, CDR2 LQKENI. The V end lost 3 bases, the J end lost 0 bases, and 12 bases lay between the germline ends. This CDR3 contains 16 residues. CDR3 in DNA: TGTGCCAGCTCACCTTCGACAGACTATAGCAATCAGCCCCAGCATTTT. Translated: CASSPSTDYSNQPQHF.

This rearrangement joins TRBV19 to TRBJ2-2; the D gene could be TRBD1 or TRBD2 (5 bases each). The CDR3 totals 15 residues. From germline, CDR1 is LNHDA and CDR2 SQIVND (reference sequence). Trimming removed 3 bases at V and 0 bases at J, with 8 bases between. The CDR3 reads CASSIGTANTGELFF. The CDR3 DNA follows: TGTGCCAGTAGTATCGGGACGGCGAACACCGGGGAGCTGTTTTTT.